The T cell receptor beta chain under discussion was sequenced for a study of spatial heterogeneity in lung cancer. Study at large: In raw reads, more than 9.5 appearances on average were recorded for each unique TCR and UMI combination.

V shed 7 bases, J shed 4 bases, and the junction held 3 bases outside the gene matches. The CDR3 consists of 12 residues. In germline, CDR1 is SQVTM, CDR2 ANQGSEA. TCRdb re-analysed the 5' RACE reads in MiXCR, keeping a single row per CDR3 protein. The sample includes around 11,000 distinct CDR3 sequences, around 24% seen only once; the top ten take 33%. A single count supports this clonotype. The time point: sample taken at primary tumor resection. In each case, whole RNA from tumor, nontumor lung or frozen PBMC was sequenced unsorted. The donors were 55 to 85 patients with non-small cell lung cancer that was early-stage and untreated.

The chain uses TRBV29-1 and TRBJ1-1, with 10 bases fitting TRBD1. This sequence originates from a female donor with early-stage non-small cell lung cancer. The starting material was PBMCs, obtained at surgery. CDR3 in amino acids: CSGGQGSTEAFF. CDR3 sequence (DNA): TGCAGCGGGGGACAGGGGAGCACTGAAGCTTTCTTT.